Reported below is one T cell receptor (beta chain). Its antigen is not known. This sample is part of a study of T cell responses to AZD1222 COVID-19 vaccine. Method: immunoSEQ multiplex PCR; TCRdb's copy keeps in-frame clones and lacks some. This sample has some 130,000 clones; 90% to 95% occur once, and the top ten carry 1.5% to 2%. Notes on the study in general: Across the whole spike, CD4 TCRs peaked at regions 160-218 and 743-854. Seropositive AZD1222 recipients at baseline numbered only 6 or 7. Nearly half of spike-specific TCRs reportedly target variant regions that are unmutated in the B.1.351 and B.1.1.7 variants. White British ancestry dominated among donors, who included more females, and clonal diversity was possibly underestimated.

Germline lookup yields CDR1 MNHEY and CDR2 SMNVEV (reference sequence). CDR3 length: 15 residues. The ends were cut back, 0 bases at V and 4 bases at J, with 12 bases in the middle. The chain recombines TRBV27 with TRBJ2-5; D gene uncertain. The sequence was obtained from an adult in good health. The sequencing used peripheral blood, collected on day 0 of AZD1222 vaccination. CDR3 loop: CASSLSWSLGETQYF. The CDR3 DNA sequence: TGTGCCAGCAGTTTATCGTGGTCGTTGGGAGAGACCCAGTACTTC.